This note documents a single TCR beta chain sequence. Self-reported history from a screening survey and questionnaire set each donor's cohort. Two negative PCRs, clearance, or symptom resolution had been documented for recovered Cohort 3 donors. The source of the sample is a study of blood T cell repertoires in COVID-19. Assay used: immunoSEQ multiplex PCR; TCRdb lists only in-frame clones, some missing. The sample gives some 200,000 clones, more than 75% of which show up once; 15% to 20% is in the top ten. The sequence was collected from a woman in her forties or fifties who had recovered from COVID-19. Material for sequencing was PBMCs or T cells enriched from blood (not recorded which).

CDR3 amino acids: CASSSWTNKFSGNTIYF. CDR3 coding DNA: TGTGCCAGCAGCTCCTGGACAAATAAATTCTCTGGAAACACCATATATTTT. The chain couples TRBV7-9 to TRBJ1-3; the D gene is possibly TRBD1 (5 bases). The germline V gene encodes CDR1 SEHNR and CDR2 FQNEAQ (reference sequence). The V and J ends lost 4 bases and 0 bases respectively, with 16 bases between them. This CDR3 contains 17 residues.